The 30 T cell receptor beta chains listed next were all sequenced from one sample in a study of prognosis after radiotherapy for stage I lung cancer. By two-round multiplex PCR, the TCR beta CDR3 was amplified from genomic DNA. Gene-specific TRBV and TRBJ primers were used in PCR round one. Each CDR3 protein gets one entry after TCRdb re-called the multiplex PCR reads with MiXCR. The sample has roughly 11,000 distinct CDR3 sequences, 30% to 40% seen once. Sequenced material: PBMCs, taken before or after stereotactic body radiation therapy (not recorded which). The receptors shown here come from a donor at least 50 years old with non-small cell lung cancer.

Concerning this clonotype: One end of the junction fails to match germline, which may point to a read error. The V and J genes are TRBV7-6 and TRBJ2-4, with TRBD2 identical over 15 bases. CDR1 and CDR2 (germline): SGHVS, FNYEAQ. CDR3 size: 17 residues. CDR3 sequence: CAISFLGTSGGWDTQYF. The DNA of the CDR3 is TGTGCCATCAGCTTCCTCGGGACTAGCGGGGGGTGGGATACCCAGTACTTC.

In this sample, this clonotype turned up once. The chain couples TRBV11-1 to TRBJ2-5; D is undetermined. With 3 bases removed from V and 1 base from J, the gap between germline ends came to 6 bases. CDR3 length equals 13 residues. Germline V gene lookup returns CDR1 SGHAT and CDR2 FQDESV (reference sequence). This CDR3 is CASSFGSQETQYF. CDR3 DNA: TGTGCCAGCAGCTTTGGCAGCCAAGAGACCCAGTACTTC.

There are many counts of this clonotype. The rearrangement uses TRBV11-2 and TRBJ1-2; tentatively, D is TRBD1 (6 bases). The CDR3 length is 14 residues. V lost 2 bases to trimming and J lost 8 bases, with 15 bases between them. Germline loops: CDR1 SGHAT, CDR2 FQNNGV. CDR3 in amino acids: CASSLIIGGTGYTF. CDR3 DNA sequence: TGTGCCAGCAGCTTAATTATAGGGGGGACCGGCTACACCTTC.

This clonotype was recorded at least ten times. The chain joins TRBV12-5 to TRBJ2-1, with TRBD2 identical over 14 bases. The CDR3 runs 21 residues. V was clipped by 4 bases and J by 1 base; unmatched bases: 15. In germline, CDR1 is LGHNT, CDR2 FRNRAP. The CDR3 loop is CASGSTSTSGGAFVSYNEQFF. CDR3 bases: TGTGCTAGTGGTTCAACGTCGACTAGCGGGGGGGCCTTTGTGTCCTACAATGAGCAGTTCTTC.

This clonotype ranks as medium-sized (0.01 to 0.1%). The rearrangement links TRBV13 to TRBJ1-2; no definite D call. Between the trimmed V and J ends, which lost 4 bases and 3 bases, there was a span of 21 bases. CDR1 PRHDT and CDR2 FYEKMQ come from the germline V gene (reference sequence). The CDR3 is made up of 17 amino acids. The CDR3 nucleotides are TGTGCCAGCAGCTCGCTCCGAGGTGGGGAGGAGGACTATGGCTACACCTTC. It yields the protein CASSSLRGGEEDYGYTF.

This sequence joins TRBV5-1 and TRBJ2-1, with 9 bases fitting TRBD1. The CDR3 is made up of 14 amino acids. CDR1 and CDR2 (germline): SGHRS, YFSETQ. The V and J ends lost 3 bases and 5 bases, in that order; junction bases with no gene match: 3. The CDR3 sequence is CASSWTGAHNEQFF. CDR3 bases: TGCGCCAGCAGCTGGACAGGGGCACACAATGAGCAGTTCTTC.

This clonotype was seen a handful of times. The gene calls are TRBV6-1 and TRBJ2-5; 9 bases map to TRBD2. V shed 3 bases, J shed 4 bases, and the junction held 12 bases outside the gene matches. This CDR3 contains 17 residues. Germline-derived CDR1 and CDR2 are MNHNS and SASEGT. CDR3 sequence (DNA): TGTGCCAGCAGTGAGCCCACGGGGCTAGCGGGACGAGAGACCCAGTACTTC. Translating gives CASSEPTGLAGRETQYF.

CDR3 nucleotide sequence: TGTGCCAGCAGCTCCACAGGGGCCTCTATCAATGAGCAGTTCTTC. Translated, it gives CASSSTGASINEQFF. The chain employs TRBV7-3 and TRBJ2-1; 7 positions match TRBD1. The CDR3 has 15 residues. Trimming removed 4 bases from V and 6 bases from J; junction bases left unmatched: 9. CDR1 is SGHTA and CDR2 is FQGTGA in the germline V gene.

The rearrangement uses TRBV4-3 and TRBJ2-7, with 8 nucleotides matching TRBD2. The V and J ends lost 8 bases and 6 bases, in that order; junction bases with no gene match: 9. The CDR3 is made up of 13 amino acids. CDR1 is LGHNA, CDR2 YSLEER, per germline. CDR3 nucleotide sequence: TGCGCCAGCCGCGACGGGAGGGCCTCCGAGCAGTACTTC. Residues: CASRDGRASEQYF.

The count of this clonotype is one. An end of the junction differs from the germline gene, which may be a read error. The genes are TRBV9 and TRBJ1-2, with 7 bases fitting TRBD1. Germline V gene lookup returns CDR1 SGDLS and CDR2 YYNGEE. CDR3 length: 16 amino acids. This CDR3 is CANSEHRDSGRGGYTF. CDR3 in DNA: TGTGCCAACAGCGAACACCGGGACAGTGGGCGAGGGGGCTACACCTTC.

This clonotype was observed at least ten times. The rearrangement joins TRBV4-1 to TRBJ1-1; D is perhaps TRBD1 (6 bases). The ends were cut back, 4 bases at V and 2 bases at J, with 17 bases in the middle. This CDR3 contains 16 residues. The V gene's germline CDR1 is MGHRA and CDR2 YSYEKL. The CDR3 region has the DNA TGCGCCAGCAGCCCCCCAGGGGCCGCAGGTAACACTGAAGCTTTCTTT. Translating gives CASSPPGAAGNTEAFF.

This clonotype has a count of ten or more. The CDR3 loop is CSATPGAGNQPQHF. CDR3 nucleotide sequence: TGCAGTGCAACACCGGGGGCTGGCAATCAGCCCCAGCATTTT. The chain recombines TRBV20-1 with TRBJ1-5, with a weak D call TRBD1 (6 bases). The germline V gene encodes CDR1 DFQATT and CDR2 SNEGSKA (reference sequence). Trimming shortened V by 6 bases and J by 2 bases, and 14 bases separated the two germline ends. The CDR3 is made up of 14 amino acids.

This clonotype was recorded at least ten times. The rearrangement joins TRBV20-1 to TRBJ2-3; D gene unclear. CDR3 length: 15 residues. Per the germline V gene, CDR1 is DFQATT and CDR2 is SNEGSKA (reference sequence). The germline V and J ends were trimmed by 1 base and 1 base, with 12 bases remaining between them. The CDR3 coding sequence is TGCAGTGCTAGAGTACAGCCCGTCCGCACAGATACGCAGTATTTT. It translates to CSARVQPVRTDTQYF.

About this clonotype: A single base separates this from a much larger clone, so it may be a read error. The chain couples TRBV6-9 to TRBJ2-1; D may correspond to TRBD1 or TRBD2 (5 bases each). Germline CDR1 MNHGY, CDR2 SVAAGI. The CDR3 runs to 16 residues. V lost 4 bases to trimming and J lost 3 bases, with 16 bases between them. The CDR3 reads CASSSSPGRDYNEQFF. Here the CDR3 DNA reads TGTGCCAGCAGTTCCTCTCCGGGACGGGACTACAATGAGCAGTTCTTC.

This clonotype counts as medium-sized. This rearrangement joins TRBV7-3 to TRBJ2-7; a possible D gene is TRBD2 (6 bases). V was cut by 5 bases and J by 5 bases, with 13 bases left in between. CDR1 is SGHTA and CDR2 is FQGTGA in the germline V gene. This CDR3 has 13 residues. The CDR3 nucleotides are TGTGCCAGCAGCCTCACTAGCTTCCACGAGCAGTACTTC. It specifies CASSLTSFHEQYF.

The V call is TRBV20-1, the J call TRBJ2-1; D is uncertain. V was cut by 4 bases and J by 0 bases, with 13 bases left in between. Germline values: CDR1 DFQATT, CDR2 SNEGSKA (reference sequence). This CDR3 has 15 residues. CDR3: CSATTSLSSYNEQFF. As DNA, the CDR3 is TGCAGTGCTACTACAAGTCTGAGCTCCTACAATGAGCAGTTCTTC.

The rearrangement uses TRBV5-4 and TRBJ1-4, with TRBD1 matching 8 bases. The V gene's germline CDR1 is SGHNT and CDR2 YYREEE (reference sequence). The CDR3 is made up of 15 amino acids. Trimming took 5 bases from V and 4 from J; bases not matched to a gene: 7. The CDR3 here is CASSSGQGNNEKLFF. The CDR3 DNA sequence: TGTGCCAGCAGTTCCGGACAGGGTAATAATGAAAAACTGTTTTTT.

In this sample, this clonotype turned up many times. V is TRBV5-1 and J is TRBJ2-2, with D hard to call. CDR3 length: 13 residues. V was cut by 6 bases and J by 3 bases, with 9 bases left in between. CDR1 and CDR2 (germline): SGHRS, YFSETQ. CDR3 region: CASTRQDTGELFF. CDR3 coding DNA: TGCGCCAGCACCAGACAAGACACCGGGGAGCTGTTTTTT.

The chain has TRBV7-3 and TRBJ2-3; perhaps D is TRBD1 or TRBD2 (5 bases each). Germline V lookup: CDR1 SGHTA, CDR2 FQGTGA. The CDR3 consists of 13 residues. Trimming removed 1 base from V and 6 bases from J, with 8 bases in between. The CDR3: CASSLMGEDTQYF. The CDR3, as DNA: TGTGCCAGCAGCTTAATGGGGGAGGATACGCAGTATTTT.

This clonotype was found many times. V usage is TRBV2 and J usage is TRBJ2-5; D unclear. CDR3 length equals 11 residues. The V gene's germline CDR1 is SNHLY and CDR2 FYNNEI. V was shortened by 8 bases and J by 5 bases, with 9 bases between the two germline ends. CDR3 in DNA: TGTGCCAGCCGTCCCGAGGAGACCCAGTACTTC. Protein product: CASRPEETQYF.

This clonotype was recorded at least ten times. The chain uses TRBV9 and TRBJ2-1, with 7 bases aligning to TRBD2. CDR1 and CDR2 from the germline V gene are SGDLS and YYNGEE. V lost 3 bases to trimming and J lost 8 bases; unmatched junction nucleotides: 8. This CDR3 has 14 residues. CDR3 sequence: CASSATSWRDEQFF. CDR3 DNA sequence: TGTGCCAGCAGCGCGACTAGCTGGAGGGATGAGCAGTTCTTC.

In its sample, this clonotype ranks as medium-sized (0.01 to 0.1%). The chain links TRBV27 to TRBJ2-3, with D perhaps TRBD2 (5 bases). Trimming left V 7 bases short and J 0 bases short, with 17 bases between. The germline CDR1 and CDR2 sequences are MNHEY and SMNVEV (reference sequence). This CDR3 is built from 16 residues. The CDR3 reads CASKGHEAVSTDTQYF. The CDR3 region has the DNA TGTGCCAGCAAGGGTCACGAAGCGGTTAGCACAGATACGCAGTATTTT.

This clonotype was detected ten times or more. The chain's CDR3 is CATSDLIRAFF. In DNA, the CDR3 is TGTGCCACCAGTGATTTGATCCGAGCTTTCTTT. The rearrangement joins TRBV24-1 to TRBJ1-1; unclear D gene. This CDR3 has 11 residues. CDR1 is KGHDR and CDR2 is SFDVKD in the germline V gene. Trimming took off 0 bases at V and 10 bases at J, with 5 bases between the two ends.

There are many counts of this clonotype. This chain uses TRBV3-1 with TRBJ1-2, with D tentatively TRBD1 (6 bases). Germline V gene lookup returns CDR1 LGHDT and CDR2 YNNKEL (reference sequence). V shed 2 bases and J shed 4 bases, with 14 bases lying between them. This CDR3 spans 15 amino acids. This CDR3 is CASSQFRTGSYGYTF. The CDR3 region has the DNA TGTGCCAGCAGCCAATTTCGTACAGGGAGCTATGGCTACACCTTC.

This clonotype was seen ten or more times. The rearrangement uses TRBV7-2 and TRBJ2-6, with 9 bases fitting TRBD1. The germline CDR1 and CDR2 sequences are SGHTA and FQGNSA. Losses at the gene ends were 10 bases for V and 3 bases for J; bases not matched to a gene: 7. The CDR3 is 15 amino acids. The DNA of the CDR3 is TGTGCCACCGCGACAGGGGGAGGTGGGGCCAACGTCCTGACTTTC. This encodes CATATGGGGANVLTF.

This clonotype showed up many times. The chain carries TRBV12-3 or TRBV12-4 and TRBJ2-5; D perhaps matches TRBD2 (7 bases). V was clipped by 5 bases and J by 9 bases, with 19 bases between them. This CDR3 spans 14 amino acids. The CDR3 reads CASSHRQVGRAQYF. The CDR3 region has the DNA TGTGCCAGCAGTCACCGACAGGTTGGGAGGGCCCAGTACTTC.

The chain joins TRBV6-1 to TRBJ2-1, with a possible D match to TRBD2 (6 bases). V lost 6 bases and J 3 bases, leaving 18 bases between the germline ends. The germline V gene encodes CDR1 MNHNS and CDR2 SASEGT. CDR3 size: 16 residues. The DNA for the CDR3 is TGTGCCAGCAGAAGGAAGGGACTTCCCCTCTACAATGAGCAGTTCTTC. It translates to CASRRKGLPLYNEQFF.

This clonotype has a handful of counts. The CDR3 DNA reads TGTGCCAGCAGTTTTTCAGGGAGGGCTGAAGCTTTCTTT. Translation: CASSFSGRAEAFF. The V and J genes are TRBV11-2 and TRBJ1-1; D perhaps matches TRBD1 (5 bases). Between the trimmed V and J ends, which lost 6 bases and 6 bases, there was a span of 14 bases. There are 13 residues in the CDR3. The V gene's germline CDR1 is SGHAT and CDR2 FQNNGV.

Ten or more counts support this clonotype. The chain has TRBV12-5 and TRBJ2-1; the D gene is possibly TRBD2 (6 bases). The CDR3 runs to 13 residues. Germline-derived CDR1 and CDR2 are LGHNT and FRNRAP. Between the trimmed V and J ends, which lost 3 bases and 8 bases, there was a span of 11 bases. The CDR3 DNA sequence: TGTGCTAGTGGTTTCAGCCGGGGGTATGAGCAGTTCTTC. Amino acid sequence: CASGFSRGYEQFF.

This clonotype was seen ten or more times. The chain joins TRBV9 to TRBJ1-2; weak D call: TRBD1 (5 bases). Germline loops: CDR1 SGDLS, CDR2 YYNGEE. Trimming cost V 0 bases and J 2 bases, with 11 bases left between them. This CDR3 is built from 15 residues. Here the CDR3 reads CASSVDVGTNYGYTF. The CDR3 DNA sequence: TGTGCCAGCAGCGTAGATGTGGGGACCAACTATGGCTACACCTTC.